This T cell receptor (beta chain) was sequenced in a study of cytomegalovirus exposure and HLA in healthy donors. In the PCR, 60 Vbeta and 13 Jbeta primers were used. TCRdb keeps only in-frame clones here, not all; method: immunoSEQ multiplex PCR. This repertoire shows about 57,000 clones, 55% to 85% found once; its top ten account for about 9.7%. The V end lost 5 bases, the J end lost 0 bases, and 10 bases lay between the germline ends. Germline lookup yields CDR1 MDHEN and CDR2 SYDVKM. The CDR3 length is 15 residues. The chain uses TRBV28 and TRBJ1-4; D gene unclear. The sequenced material came from PBMCs. The sequence derives from a woman between 45 and 60 years old in good health and CMV-seronegative. The CDR3 loop is CASSPYTATNEKLFF. The CDR3 bases are TGTGCCAGCAGTCCGTACACCGCAACTAATGAAAAACTGTTTTTT. The full variable domain, with the rest looked up from reference TRBV28 and TRBJ1-4, is DVKVTQSSRYLVKRTGEKVFLECVQDMDHENMFWYRQDPGLGLRLIYFSYDVKMKEKGDIPEGYSVSREKKERFSLILESASTNQTSMYLCASSPYTATNEKLFFGSGTQLSVL.